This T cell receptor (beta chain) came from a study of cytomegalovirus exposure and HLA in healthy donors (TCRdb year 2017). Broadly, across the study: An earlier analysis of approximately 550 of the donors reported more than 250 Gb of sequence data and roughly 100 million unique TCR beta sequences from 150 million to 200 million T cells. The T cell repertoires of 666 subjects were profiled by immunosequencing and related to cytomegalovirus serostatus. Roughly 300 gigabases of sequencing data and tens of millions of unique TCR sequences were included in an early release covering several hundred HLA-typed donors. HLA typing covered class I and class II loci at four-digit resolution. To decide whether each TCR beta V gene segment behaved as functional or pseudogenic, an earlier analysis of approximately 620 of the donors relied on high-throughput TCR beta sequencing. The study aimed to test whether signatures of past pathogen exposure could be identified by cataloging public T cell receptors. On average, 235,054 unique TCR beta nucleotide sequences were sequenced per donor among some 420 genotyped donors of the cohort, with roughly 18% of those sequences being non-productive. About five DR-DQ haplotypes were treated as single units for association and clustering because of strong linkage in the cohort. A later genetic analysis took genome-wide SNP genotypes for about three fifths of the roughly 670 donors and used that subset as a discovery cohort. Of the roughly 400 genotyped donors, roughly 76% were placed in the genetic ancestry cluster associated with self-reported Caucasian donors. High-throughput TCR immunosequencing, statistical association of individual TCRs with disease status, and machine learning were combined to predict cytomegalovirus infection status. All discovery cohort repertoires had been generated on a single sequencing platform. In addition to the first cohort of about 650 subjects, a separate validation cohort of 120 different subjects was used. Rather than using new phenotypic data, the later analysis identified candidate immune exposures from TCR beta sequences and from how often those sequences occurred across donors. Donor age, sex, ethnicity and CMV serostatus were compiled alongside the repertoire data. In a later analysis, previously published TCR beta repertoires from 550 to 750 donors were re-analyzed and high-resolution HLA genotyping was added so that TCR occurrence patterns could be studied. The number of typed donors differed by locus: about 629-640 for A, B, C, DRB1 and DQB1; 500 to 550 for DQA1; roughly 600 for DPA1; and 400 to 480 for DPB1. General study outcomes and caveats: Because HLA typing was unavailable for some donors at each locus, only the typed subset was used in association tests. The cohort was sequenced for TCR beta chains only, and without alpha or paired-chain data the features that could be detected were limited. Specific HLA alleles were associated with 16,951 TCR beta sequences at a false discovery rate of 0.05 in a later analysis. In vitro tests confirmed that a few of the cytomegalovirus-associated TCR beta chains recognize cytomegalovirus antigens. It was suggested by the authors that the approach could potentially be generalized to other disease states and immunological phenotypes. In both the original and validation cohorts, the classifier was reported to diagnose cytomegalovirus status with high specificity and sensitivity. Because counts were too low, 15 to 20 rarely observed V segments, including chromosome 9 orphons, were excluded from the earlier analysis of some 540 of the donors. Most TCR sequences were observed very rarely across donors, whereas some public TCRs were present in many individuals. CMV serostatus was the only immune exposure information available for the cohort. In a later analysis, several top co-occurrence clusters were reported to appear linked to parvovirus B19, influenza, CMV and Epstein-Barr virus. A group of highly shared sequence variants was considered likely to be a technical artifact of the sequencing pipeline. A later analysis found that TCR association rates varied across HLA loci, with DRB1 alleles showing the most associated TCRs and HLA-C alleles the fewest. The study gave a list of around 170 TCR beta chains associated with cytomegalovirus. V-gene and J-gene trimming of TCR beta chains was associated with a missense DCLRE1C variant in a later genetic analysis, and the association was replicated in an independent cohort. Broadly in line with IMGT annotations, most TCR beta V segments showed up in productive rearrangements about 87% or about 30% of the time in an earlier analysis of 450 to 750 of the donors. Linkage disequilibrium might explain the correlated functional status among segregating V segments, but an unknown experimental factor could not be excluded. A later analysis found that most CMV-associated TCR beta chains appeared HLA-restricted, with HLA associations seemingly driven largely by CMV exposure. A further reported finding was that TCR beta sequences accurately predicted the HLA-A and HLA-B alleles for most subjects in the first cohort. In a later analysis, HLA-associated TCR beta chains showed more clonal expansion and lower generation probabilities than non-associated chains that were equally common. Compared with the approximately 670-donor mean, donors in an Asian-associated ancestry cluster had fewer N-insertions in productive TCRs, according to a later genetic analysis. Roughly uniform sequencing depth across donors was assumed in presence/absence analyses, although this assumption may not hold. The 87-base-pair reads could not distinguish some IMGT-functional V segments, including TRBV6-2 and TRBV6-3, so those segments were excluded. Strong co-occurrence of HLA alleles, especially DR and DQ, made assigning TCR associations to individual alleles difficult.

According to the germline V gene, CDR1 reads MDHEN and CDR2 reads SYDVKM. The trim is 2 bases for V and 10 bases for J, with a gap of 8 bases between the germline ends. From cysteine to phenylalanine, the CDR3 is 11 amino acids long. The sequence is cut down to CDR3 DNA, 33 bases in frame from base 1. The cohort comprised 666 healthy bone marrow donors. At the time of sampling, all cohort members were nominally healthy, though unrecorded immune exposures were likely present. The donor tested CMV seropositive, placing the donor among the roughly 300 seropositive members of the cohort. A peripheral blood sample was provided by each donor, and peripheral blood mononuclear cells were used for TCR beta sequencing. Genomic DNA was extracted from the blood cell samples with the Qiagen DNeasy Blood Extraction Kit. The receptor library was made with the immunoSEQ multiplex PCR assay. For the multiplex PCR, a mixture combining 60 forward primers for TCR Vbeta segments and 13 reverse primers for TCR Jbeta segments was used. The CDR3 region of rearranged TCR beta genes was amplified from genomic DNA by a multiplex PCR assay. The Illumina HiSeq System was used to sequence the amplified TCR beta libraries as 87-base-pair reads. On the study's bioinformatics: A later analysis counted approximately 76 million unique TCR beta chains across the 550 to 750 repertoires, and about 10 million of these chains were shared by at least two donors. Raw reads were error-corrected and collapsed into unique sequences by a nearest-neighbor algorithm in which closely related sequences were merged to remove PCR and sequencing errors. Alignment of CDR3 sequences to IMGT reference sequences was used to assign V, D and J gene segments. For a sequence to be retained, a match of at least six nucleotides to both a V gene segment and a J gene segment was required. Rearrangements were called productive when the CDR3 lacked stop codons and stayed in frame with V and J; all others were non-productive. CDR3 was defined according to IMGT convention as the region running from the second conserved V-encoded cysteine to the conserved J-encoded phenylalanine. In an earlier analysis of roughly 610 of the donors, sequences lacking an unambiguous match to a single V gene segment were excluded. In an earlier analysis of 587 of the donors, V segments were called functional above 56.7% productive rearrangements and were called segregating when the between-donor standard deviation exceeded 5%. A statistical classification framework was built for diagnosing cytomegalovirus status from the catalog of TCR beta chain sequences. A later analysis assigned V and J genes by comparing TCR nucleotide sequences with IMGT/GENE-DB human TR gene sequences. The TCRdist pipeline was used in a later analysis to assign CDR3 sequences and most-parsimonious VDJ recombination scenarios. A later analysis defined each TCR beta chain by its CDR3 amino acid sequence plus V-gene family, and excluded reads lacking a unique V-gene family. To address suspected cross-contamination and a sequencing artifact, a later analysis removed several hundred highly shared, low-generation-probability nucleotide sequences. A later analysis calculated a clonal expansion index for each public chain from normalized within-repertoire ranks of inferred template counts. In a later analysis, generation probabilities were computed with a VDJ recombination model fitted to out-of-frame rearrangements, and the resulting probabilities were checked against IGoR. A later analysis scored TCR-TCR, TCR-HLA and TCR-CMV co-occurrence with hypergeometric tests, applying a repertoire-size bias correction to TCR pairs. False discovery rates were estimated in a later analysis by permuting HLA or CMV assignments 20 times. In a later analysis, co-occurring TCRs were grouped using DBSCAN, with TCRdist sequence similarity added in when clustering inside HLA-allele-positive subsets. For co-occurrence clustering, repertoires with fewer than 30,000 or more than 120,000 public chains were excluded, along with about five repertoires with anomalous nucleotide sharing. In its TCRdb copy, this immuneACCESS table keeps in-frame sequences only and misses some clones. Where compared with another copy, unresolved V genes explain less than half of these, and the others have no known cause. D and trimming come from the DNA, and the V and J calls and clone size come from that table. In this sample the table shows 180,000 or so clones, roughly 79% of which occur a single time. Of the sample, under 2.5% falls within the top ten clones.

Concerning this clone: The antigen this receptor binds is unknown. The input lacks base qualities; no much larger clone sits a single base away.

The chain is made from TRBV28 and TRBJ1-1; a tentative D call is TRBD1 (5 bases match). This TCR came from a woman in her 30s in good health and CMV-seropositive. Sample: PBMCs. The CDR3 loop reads CASSLSGGAFF. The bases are TGTGCCAGCAGTTTAAGCGGGGGAGCTTTCTTT.